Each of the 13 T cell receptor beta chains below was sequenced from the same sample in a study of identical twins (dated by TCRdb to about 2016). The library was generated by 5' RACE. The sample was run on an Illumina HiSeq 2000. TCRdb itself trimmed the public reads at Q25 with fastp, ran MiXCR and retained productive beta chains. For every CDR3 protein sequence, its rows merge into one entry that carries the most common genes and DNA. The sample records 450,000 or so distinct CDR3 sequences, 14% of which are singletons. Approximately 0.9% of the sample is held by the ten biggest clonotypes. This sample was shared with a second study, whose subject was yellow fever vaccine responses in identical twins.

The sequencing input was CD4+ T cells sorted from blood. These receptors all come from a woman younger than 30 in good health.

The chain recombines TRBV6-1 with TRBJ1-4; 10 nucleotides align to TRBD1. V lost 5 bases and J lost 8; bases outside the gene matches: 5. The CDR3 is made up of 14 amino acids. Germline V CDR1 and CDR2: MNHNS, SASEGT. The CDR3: CASSRDRGREKLFF. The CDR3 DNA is TGTGCCAGCAGTCGGGACAGGGGTAGGGAAAAACTGTTTTTT.

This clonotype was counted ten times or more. CDR3 sequence (DNA): TGTGCCAGCAGCCCAACTAGCTCGTACAATGAGCAGTTCTTC. The encoded protein is CASSPTSSYNEQFF. The gene calls are TRBV7-8 and TRBJ2-1, with D maybe TRBD2 (6 bases). Trimming cost V 5 bases and J 4 bases, with 12 bases left between them. The CDR3 has 14 residues. The germline V gene encodes CDR1 SGHVS and CDR2 FQNEAQ.

The CDR3 DNA sequence: TGTGCCAGCAGTGACAGCGGGAGAAGCACAGATACGCAGTATTTT. Its translation is CASSDSGRSTDTQYF. V and J are TRBV2 and TRBJ2-3, with 8 bases that match TRBD2. With V trimmed by 3 bases and J by 0 bases, 2 bases remained unmatched. Looked up from germline, CDR1 is SNHLY and CDR2 is FYNNEI. This CDR3 comprises 15 residues.

For the CDR3, the DNA is TGTGCCAGCAGCTTAGGCGCATACACAGATACGCAGTATTTT. Its translation is CASSLGAYTDTQYF. This chain joins TRBV7-8 and TRBJ2-3, with D unclear. V lost 1 base and J lost 2, with 7 bases in between. Germline loops: CDR1 SGHVS, CDR2 FQNEAQ. The CDR3 runs to 14 residues.

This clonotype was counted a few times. In nucleotides, the CDR3 is TGTGCCAGCAGCCGGCCCGGGAGTATCTACGAGCAGTACTTC. This translates into CASSRPGSIYEQYF. The rearrangement joins TRBV7-9 to TRBJ2-7, with D maybe TRBD2 (6 bases). CDR3 length: 14 residues. Trimming shortened V by 5 bases and J by 3 bases, and 14 bases separated the two germline ends. The germline V gene has CDR1 SEHNR and CDR2 FQNEAQ (reference sequence). Variable domain in full (rest from reference TRBV7-9 and TRBJ2-7): DTGVSQNPRHKITKRGQNVTFRCDPISEHNRLYWYRQTLGQGPEFLTYFQNEAQLEKSRLLSDRFSAERPKGSFSTLEIQRTEQGDSAMYLCASSRPGSIYEQYFGPGTRLTVT.

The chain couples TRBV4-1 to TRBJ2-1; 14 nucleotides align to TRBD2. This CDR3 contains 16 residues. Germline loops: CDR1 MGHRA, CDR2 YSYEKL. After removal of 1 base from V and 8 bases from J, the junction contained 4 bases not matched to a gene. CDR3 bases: TGCGCCAGCAGCCAAGGTGGACTAGCGGGAGGCCATGAGCAGTTCTTC. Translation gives CASSQGGLAGGHEQFF.

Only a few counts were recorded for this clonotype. CDR3: CASSLLVSYEQYF. CDR3 DNA sequence: TGTGCCAGCAGCTTACTAGTATCCTACGAGCAGTACTTC. The gene calls are TRBV5-5 and TRBJ2-7; the D gene is possibly TRBD2 (5 bases). Per the germline V gene, CDR1 is SGHKS and CDR2 is YYEKEE (reference sequence). This CDR3 contains 13 residues. Between the trimmed V and J ends, which lost 2 bases and 1 base, there was a span of 7 bases.

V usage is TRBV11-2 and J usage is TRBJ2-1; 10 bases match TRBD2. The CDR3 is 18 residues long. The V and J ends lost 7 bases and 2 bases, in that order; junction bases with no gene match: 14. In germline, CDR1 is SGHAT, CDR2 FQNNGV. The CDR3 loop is CASIDFKLAGGAYNEQFF. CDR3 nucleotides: TGTGCCAGCATCGATTTTAAGTTAGCGGGAGGCGCCTACAATGAGCAGTTCTTC.

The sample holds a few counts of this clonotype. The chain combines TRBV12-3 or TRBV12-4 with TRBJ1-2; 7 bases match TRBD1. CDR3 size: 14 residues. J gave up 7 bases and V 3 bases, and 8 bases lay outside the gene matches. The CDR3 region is CASSLGQPPSGYTF. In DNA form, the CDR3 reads TGTGCCAGCAGTTTGGGACAGCCGCCGTCTGGCTACACCTTC.

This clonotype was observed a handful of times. This CDR3 reads CASSSLGDRGTFF. CDR3 bases: TGTGCCAGCAGTTCCCTTGGGGACAGAGGAACTTTCTTT. The genes are TRBV27 and TRBJ1-1; 7 bases are a match to TRBD1. This CDR3 contains 13 residues. The junction had 11 bases not matched to a gene; V was cut back by 4 bases and J by 12 bases. Germline V CDR1 and CDR2: MNHEY, SMNVEV (reference sequence).

Here the CDR3 DNA reads TGTGCCAGCAGTCTTACAGGACGGAGGTGGAAAACTGAAGCTTTCTTT. Translating it yields CASSLTGRRWKTEAFF. J is TRBJ1-1 and V is TRBV6-1, with D possibly matching TRBD1 (5 bases). Germline CDR1 reads MNHNS; CDR2 reads SASEGT. This CDR3 has 16 residues. The ends were cut back, 5 bases at V and 5 bases at J, with 21 bases in the middle.

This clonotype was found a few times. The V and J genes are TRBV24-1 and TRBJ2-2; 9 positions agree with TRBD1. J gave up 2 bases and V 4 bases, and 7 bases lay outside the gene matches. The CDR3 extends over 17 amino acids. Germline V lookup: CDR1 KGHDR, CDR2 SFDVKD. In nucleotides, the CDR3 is TGTGCCACCAGTGACCCCGGGACAGGGAAAAACACCGGGGAGCTGTTTTTT. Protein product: CATSDPGTGKNTGELFF.

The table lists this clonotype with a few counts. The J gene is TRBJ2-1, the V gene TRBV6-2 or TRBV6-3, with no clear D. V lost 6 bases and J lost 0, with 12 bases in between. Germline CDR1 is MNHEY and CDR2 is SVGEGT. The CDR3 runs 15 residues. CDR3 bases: TGTGCCAGCAGAAAGTTGACGACCTCCTACAATGAGCAGTTCTTC. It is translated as CASRKLTTSYNEQFF.